Detailed here is one TCR beta chain. Repertoires were generated with immunoSEQ multiplex PCR, while TCRdb's copy carries only in-frame clones and drops some. Among 220,000 or so clones listed, roughly nine tenths were seen once. The data stem from a study of blood T cell repertoires in COVID-19. Looking at the study overall: PBMCs, B-cell-depleted T cells, or T cells were the source of the cDNA or gDNA that made up the material.

The CDR3 has 20 amino acids. The junction had 10 bases not matched to a gene; V was cut back by 1 base and J by 3 bases. CDR1 is LNHNV, CDR2 YYDKDF, per germline (reference sequence). This TCR was sampled from a man in his 60s who had recovered from COVID-19. The chain is built from TRBV15 and TRBJ2-3; 16 nucleotides agree with TRBD2. Sequencing was carried out using peripheral blood. CDR3 amino acids: CATSRAFRGLAGGSTDTQYF. The CDR3 bases are TGTGCCACCAGCAGAGCCTTCAGGGGACTAGCGGGAGGGTCGACAGATACGCAGTATTTT.